The T cell receptor (beta chain) described here comes from a study of cytomegalovirus exposure and HLA in healthy donors (TCRdb year 2017). Study-level background: According to an earlier analysis of 587 of the donors, about 179 million T cells yielded over 100 million unique TCR beta sequences and approximately 280 Gb of sequence data. An early release covering roughly 600 HLA-typed donors comprised approximately 300 gigabases of sequencing data and 65 million to 100 million unique TCR sequences. Of the 398 genotyped donors, over 70% fell in the genetic ancestry cluster associated with self-reported Caucasian donors. The aim of the study was to test whether cataloging public T cell receptors could identify signatures of past pathogen exposure. The T cell repertoires of roughly 660 subjects were profiled by immunosequencing and related to cytomegalovirus serostatus. In addition to the first cohort of 666 subjects, a separate validation cohort of some 120 different subjects was used. The study combined high-throughput TCR immunosequencing, statistical association of individual TCRs with disease status, and machine learning to predict cytomegalovirus infection status. A later analysis re-analyzed previously published TCR beta repertoires from approximately 670 donors and added high-resolution HLA genotyping to study TCR occurrence patterns. In the later analysis, no new phenotypic data were used to find candidate immune exposures; instead, reliance was placed on TCR beta sequences and their occurrence across donors. An earlier analysis of about 600 of the donors used high-throughput TCR beta sequencing to judge whether each TCR beta V gene segment behaved as functional or pseudogenic. Donor age, sex, ethnicity and CMV serostatus were compiled alongside the repertoire data. A later genetic analysis took genome-wide SNP genotypes for about 65% of the 666 donors and used that subset as a discovery cohort. Every discovery cohort repertoire had been produced on one sequencing platform. Both class I and class II loci were covered by HLA typing, at four-digit resolution. Typing coverage differed by locus: A, B, C, DRB1 and DQB1 were typed in roughly 620-640 donors, DQA1 in about 500, DPA1 in some 600, and DPB1 in approximately 450. Because of strong linkage in the cohort, four to six DR-DQ haplotypes were treated as single units for association and clustering. Among a few hundred genotyped donors of the cohort, an average of roughly 240,000 unique TCR beta nucleotide sequences were sequenced per donor, around 20% of them non-productive. On the study overall, not on this receptor specifically: A later genetic analysis reported fewer N-insertions in productive TCRs among donors in an Asian-associated ancestry cluster than the 666-donor mean. A later analysis found that TCR association rates varied across HLA loci, with DRB1 alleles showing the most associated TCRs and HLA-C alleles the fewest. Only TCR beta chains were sequenced in this cohort, and the absence of alpha or paired-chain data limited detectable features. A total of 164 TCR beta chains were listed by the study as associated with cytomegalovirus. An earlier analysis of some 560 of the donors showed that most TCR beta V segments appeared in productive rearrangements either about 87% or about 30% of the time, which broadly matched IMGT annotations. A further reported finding was that TCR beta sequences accurately predicted the HLA-A and HLA-B alleles for most subjects in the first cohort. Most TCR sequences were observed very rarely across donors, whereas some public TCRs were present in many individuals. In a later analysis, HLA-associated TCR beta chains were found to be more clonally expanded and to have lower generation probabilities than equally common non-associated chains. HLA typing was unavailable for some donors at each locus, so association tests used only the typed subset. Roughly uniform sequencing depth across donors was assumed in presence/absence analyses, although this assumption may not hold. Linkage disequilibrium might explain the correlated functional status among segregating V segments, but an unknown experimental factor could not be ruled out. In vitro tests confirmed that three of the cytomegalovirus-associated TCR beta chains recognize cytomegalovirus antigens. Several of the top co-occurrence clusters appeared to be linked to parvovirus B19, influenza, CMV and Epstein-Barr virus, according to a later analysis. It was suggested by the authors that the approach could potentially be generalized to other disease states and immunological phenotypes. V-gene and J-gene trimming of TCR beta chains was associated with a missense DCLRE1C variant in a later genetic analysis, and the association was replicated in an independent cohort. Roughly 17 rarely observed V segments, including chromosome 9 orphons, were excluded from the earlier analysis of about 500 of the donors because counts were too low. For the cohort, immune exposure information was limited to CMV serostatus. The classifier was reported to diagnose cytomegalovirus status with high specificity and sensitivity in both the original and validation cohorts. A group of highly shared sequence variants was considered likely to be a technical artifact of the sequencing pipeline. Specific HLA alleles were associated with 15,000 to 20,000 TCR beta sequences at a false discovery rate of 0.05 in a later analysis. When HLA alleles, especially DR and DQ, strongly co-occurred, TCR associations were difficult to assign to individual alleles. Some IMGT-functional V segments, including TRBV6-2 and TRBV6-3, could not be distinguished by the 87-base-pair reads and were therefore excluded. In a later analysis, most CMV-associated TCR beta chains were found to appear HLA-restricted, with HLA associations seemingly driven largely by CMV exposure.

The CDR3 starts with the cysteine, ends with the phenylalanine, and has 13 residues. The only DNA kept is the CDR3, 39 bases in frame from the first base. The germline V gene provides CDR1 SNHLY and CDR2 FYNNEI. The trim is 6 bases for V and 7 bases for J, with a gap of 15 bases between the germline ends. The cohort consisted of some 670 healthy bone marrow donors. At the time of sampling, every cohort member was nominally healthy, though immune exposures that went unrecorded were likely present. The donor tested CMV seropositive and was one of the 289 seropositive cohort members. A peripheral blood sample was collected from each donor, and TCR beta sequencing was performed on peripheral blood mononuclear cells. The Qiagen DNeasy Blood Extraction Kit was used to extract genomic DNA from the blood cell samples. With regard to this clone: The antigen this receptor binds is unknown. No much larger clone is present one base from it, and per-base qualities are unavailable.

The library was made by the immunoSEQ multiplex PCR assay. A mixture of 60 forward primers for TCR Vbeta segments and 13 reverse primers for TCR Jbeta segments was used in the multiplex PCR. A multiplex PCR assay on genomic DNA amplified the CDR3 region of rearranged TCR beta genes. Amplified TCR beta libraries were sequenced as 87-base-pair reads on the Illumina HiSeq System. The original methods were these. In a later analysis, tens of millions of unique TCR beta chains were counted across the 650 to 750 repertoires, and around 11 million of these chains were shared by at least two donors. Raw reads were error-corrected and collapsed into unique sequences by a nearest-neighbor algorithm in which closely related sequences were merged to remove PCR and sequencing errors. To assign V, D and J gene segments, CDR3 sequences were aligned to IMGT reference sequences. Each retained sequence needed at least a six-nucleotide match to both a V gene segment and a J gene segment. A rearrangement was called productive if the CDR3 had no stop codons and remained in frame with V and J, and every other rearrangement was called non-productive. CDR3 was defined according to IMGT convention as the region running from the second conserved V-encoded cysteine to the conserved J-encoded phenylalanine. The earlier analysis of about 610 of the donors excluded sequences that lacked an unambiguous match to a single V gene segment. An earlier analysis of over 450 of the donors classified V segments as functional when productive rearrangements were above 56.7% and as segregating when the standard deviation between donors was above 5%. A statistical classification framework was built to diagnose cytomegalovirus status from the catalog of TCR beta chain sequences. A later analysis assigned V and J genes by comparing TCR nucleotide sequences with IMGT/GENE-DB human TR gene sequences. In a later analysis, CDR3 sequences and most-parsimonious VDJ recombination scenarios were assigned using the TCRdist pipeline. In a later analysis, each TCR beta chain was defined by its CDR3 amino acid sequence together with its V-gene family, and reads lacking a unique V-gene family were excluded. To address suspected cross-contamination and a sequencing artifact, a later analysis removed 592 highly shared, low-generation-probability nucleotide sequences. A later analysis calculated a clonal expansion index for each public chain from normalized within-repertoire ranks of inferred template counts. In a later analysis, generation probabilities were computed with a VDJ recombination model fitted to out-of-frame rearrangements, and the resulting probabilities were checked against IGoR. In a later analysis, TCR-TCR, TCR-HLA and TCR-CMV co-occurrence was scored with hypergeometric tests, and a repertoire-size bias correction was applied to TCR pairs. A later analysis estimated false discovery rates by permuting HLA or CMV assignments 20 times. In a later analysis, co-occurring TCRs were grouped using DBSCAN, with TCRdist sequence similarity added in when clustering inside HLA-allele-positive subsets. Repertoires with fewer than 30,000 or more than 120,000 public chains were left out of co-occurrence clustering, as were four to six repertoires with anomalous nucleotide sharing. Sourced from immuneACCESS, this table was stored by TCRdb with only in-frame sequences that have V and J called. A share of the clones is absent; for the studies checked, an unresolved V gene accounts for under half, and the remainder has no known explanation. V and J calls and clone size are as listed in that table; D and trimming were resolved from the DNA. This sample is represented by some 100,000 clones; approximately 80% of them were singletons. The ten largest clones add up to around 4% of the sample.

The sequencing sample was made of PBMCs. The sequence links TRBV2 to TRBJ1-2; no D gene can be assigned with confidence. The TCR was taken from a female donor in good health and CMV-seropositive. The nucleotide sequence reads as follows: TGTGCCAGCAGCCGCCGTGGGGAGGGTGGCTACACCTTC. Its translation reads: CASSRRGEGGYTF.